Listed below are T cell receptor beta chains from one sample, sequenced in a study of blood T cell repertoires in COVID-19. TCRdb keeps only in-frame clones here, not all; method: immunoSEQ multiplex PCR. The sample carries some 200,000 clones, around 86% recorded once. The sample taken for sequencing was peripheral blood. All receptors derive from a middle-aged man with active or convalescent COVID-19. Both conserved end residues are part of each CDR3. Each record gives: D gene, V gene, clone size, J gene, CDR3 protein, CDR3 DNA. A D gene is named only where the DNA matches it firmly. The listing skips clone size in some rows; elsewhere it reads once, few, many or a size class.

d_gene: .; v_gene: TRBV5-1; abundance: .; j_gene: TRBJ1-6; CDR3aa: CASRRGNSPLHF; CDR3nt: TGCGCCAGCCGCCGCGGCAATTCACCCCTCCACTTT
d_gene: .; v_gene: TRBV19; abundance: .; j_gene: TRBJ1-4; CDR3aa: CASSISADNEKLFF; CDR3nt: TGTGCCAGTAGTATCTCGGCGGATAATGAAAAACTGTTTTTT
d_gene: .; v_gene: TRBV19; abundance: .; j_gene: TRBJ1-1; CDR3aa: CASTIGAGTEAFF; CDR3nt: TGTGCCAGCACCATTGGAGCGGGCACTGAAGCTTTCTTT
d_gene: .; v_gene: TRBV27; abundance: .; j_gene: TRBJ2-1; CDR3aa: CASSVFGDSLYNEQFF; CDR3nt: TGTGCCAGCAGTGTATTCGGAGACAGTCTGTACAATGAGCAGTTCTTC
d_gene: TRBD2; v_gene: TRBV3-1/TRBV3-2; abundance: .; j_gene: TRBJ2-5; CDR3aa: CASSPLSGGAGETQYF; CDR3nt: TGTGCCAGCAGCCCTCTTAGCGGGGGGGCCGGGGAGACCCAGTACTTC
d_gene: .; v_gene: TRBV9; abundance: .; j_gene: TRBJ1-1; CDR3aa: CASSARGMNTEAFF; CDR3nt: TGTGCCAGCAGCGCCAGGGGCATGAACACTGAAGCTTTCTTT
d_gene: .; v_gene: TRBV7-8; abundance: .; j_gene: TRBJ1-1; CDR3aa: CASSPTRSIAFF; CDR3nt: TGTGCCAGCAGCCCGACGCGGTCCATAGCTTTCTTT
d_gene: .; v_gene: TRBV27; abundance: once; j_gene: TRBJ1-1; CDR3aa: CASTPRGSTEAFF; CDR3nt: TGTGCCAGCACCCCCCGAGGGAGCACTGAAGCTTTCTTT
d_gene: TRBD1; v_gene: TRBV28; abundance: few; j_gene: TRBJ1-2; CDR3aa: CATQQGTNYGYTF; CDR3nt: TGTGCCACCCAACAGGGGACCAACTATGGCTACACCTTC
d_gene: .; v_gene: TRBV24-1; abundance: .; j_gene: TRBJ2-1; CDR3aa: CATSDADSSYNEQFF; CDR3nt: TGTGCCACCAGTGATGCGGACAGCTCCTACAATGAGCAGTTCTTC
d_gene: TRBD2; v_gene: TRBV15; abundance: .; j_gene: TRBJ2-5; CDR3aa: CATDPLAVQETQYF; CDR3nt: TGTGCCACCGACCCCCTAGCGGTACAAGAGACCCAGTACTTC
d_gene: TRBD1; v_gene: TRBV27; abundance: .; j_gene: TRBJ1-5; CDR3aa: CASSRPGQDQPQHF; CDR3nt: TGTGCCAGCAGTCGTCCGGGACAGGATCAGCCCCAGCATTTT
d_gene: .; v_gene: TRBV28; abundance: .; j_gene: TRBJ2-5; CDR3aa: CASQTGVWGGKTQYF; CDR3nt: TGTGCCAGCCAGACCGGAGTGTGGGGCGGTAAGACCCAGTACTTC
d_gene: .; v_gene: TRBV10-3; abundance: .; j_gene: TRBJ1-4; CDR3aa: CAISESTLGLGTNEKLFF; CDR3nt: TGTGCCATCAGTGAGTCGACTCTGGGGCTAGGGACTAATGAAAAACTGTTTTTT
d_gene: .; v_gene: TRBV6-4; abundance: .; j_gene: TRBJ1-6; CDR3aa: CASSEADTGNSPLHF; CDR3nt: TGTGCCAGCAGTGAGGCAGACACAGGAAATTCACCCCTCCACTTT
d_gene: .; v_gene: TRBV6-6; abundance: .; j_gene: TRBJ2-2; CDR3aa: CASSKPGRNTGELFF; CDR3nt: TGTGCCAGCAGTAAACCCGGGAGGAACACCGGGGAGCTGTTTTTT
d_gene: TRBD1; v_gene: TRBV28; abundance: .; j_gene: TRBJ2-1; CDR3aa: CASSDTGQEAYNEQFF; CDR3nt: TGTGCCAGCAGCGATACGGGACAGGAGGCCTACAATGAGCAGTTCTTC
d_gene: .; v_gene: TRBV19; abundance: .; j_gene: TRBJ2-7; CDR3aa: CATAISLGGYEQYF; CDR3nt: TGTGCCACCGCAATATCCCTGGGAGGATACGAGCAGTACTTC
d_gene: TRBD1; v_gene: TRBV11-3; abundance: .; j_gene: TRBJ2-7; CDR3aa: CASRTGGLSYEQYF; CDR3nt: TGTGCCAGCAGAACAGGGGGTCTCTCCTACGAGCAGTACTTC
d_gene: .; v_gene: TRBV18; abundance: once; j_gene: TRBJ1-1; CDR3aa: CASSRRDTGSTEAFF; CDR3nt: TGTGCCAGCTCACGAAGGGACACGGGCAGCACTGAAGCTTTCTTT
d_gene: TRBD2; v_gene: TRBV7-2; abundance: .; j_gene: TRBJ2-3; CDR3aa: CASSAPSGSTDTQYF; CDR3nt: TGTGCCAGCAGCGCCCCTAGCGGGAGCACAGATACGCAGTATTTT
d_gene: .; v_gene: TRBV7-8; abundance: once; j_gene: TRBJ2-5; CDR3aa: CASSRRQRLETQYF; CDR3nt: TGTGCCAGCAGCCGTCGACAGCGCCTGGAGACCCAGTACTTC
d_gene: TRBD1; v_gene: TRBV3-1/TRBV3-2; abundance: once; j_gene: TRBJ2-7; CDR3aa: CASSLQGAGEQYF; CDR3nt: TGTGCCAGCAGCCTACAGGGGGCGGGTGAGCAGTACTTC
d_gene: .; v_gene: TRBV2; abundance: few; j_gene: TRBJ1-5; CDR3aa: CASSRMTDSNQPQHF; CDR3nt: TGTGCCAGCAGTCGGATGACAGATAGCAATCAGCCCCAGCATTTT
d_gene: TRBD1; v_gene: TRBV10-3; abundance: once; j_gene: TRBJ2-7; CDR3aa: CAISESAGGLSTQYF; CDR3nt: TGTGCCATCAGTGAGTCGGCAGGGGGTCTTTCGACGCAGTACTTC
d_gene: .; v_gene: TRBV4-1; abundance: .; j_gene: TRBJ1-5; CDR3aa: CASSQDRAGDQPQHF; CDR3nt: TGCGCCAGCAGCCAAGATCGGGCAGGGGATCAGCCCCAGCATTTT
d_gene: .; v_gene: TRBV5-1; abundance: .; j_gene: TRBJ1-5; CDR3aa: CASSLNYGGNQPQHF; CDR3nt: TGCGCCAGCAGCTTGAATTACGGGGGCAATCAGCCCCAGCATTTT
d_gene: .; v_gene: TRBV12-3/TRBV12-4; abundance: once; j_gene: TRBJ1-1; CDR3aa: CASTVLPGPEAFF; CDR3nt: TGTGCCAGCACAGTCCTCCCAGGCCCTGAAGCTTTCTTT
d_gene: .; v_gene: TRBV3-1/TRBV3-2; abundance: .; j_gene: TRBJ1-6; CDR3aa: CASSQTRGYNSPLHF; CDR3nt: TGTGCCAGCAGCCAGACCCGGGGTTATAATTCACCCCTCCACTTT
d_gene: TRBD2; v_gene: TRBV13; abundance: few; j_gene: TRBJ2-1; CDR3aa: CASSRKRGGLPFF; CDR3nt: TGTGCCAGCAGCAGGAAGCGGGGGGGCCTGCCGTTCTTC
d_gene: TRBD1; v_gene: TRBV7-3; abundance: once; j_gene: TRBJ2-1; CDR3aa: CASSQTGSYNEQFF; CDR3nt: TGTGCCAGCAGCCAGACAGGGTCCTACAATGAGCAGTTCTTC
d_gene: .; v_gene: TRBV7-3; abundance: .; j_gene: TRBJ1-2; CDR3aa: CASSLGGGYGYTF; CDR3nt: TGTGCCAGCAGCTTAGGAGGCGGCTATGGCTACACCTTC
d_gene: .; v_gene: TRBV27; abundance: .; j_gene: TRBJ2-1; CDR3aa: CASSLGLFNEQFF; CDR3nt: TGTGCCAGCAGTCTGGGACTGTTCAATGAGCAGTTCTTC
d_gene: TRBD2; v_gene: TRBV3-1/TRBV3-2; abundance: .; j_gene: TRBJ2-1; CDR3aa: CASSAGTSGINEQFF; CDR3nt: TGTGCCAGCAGCGCCGGGACTAGCGGAATTAATGAGCAGTTCTTC
d_gene: TRBD1; v_gene: TRBV4-1; abundance: .; j_gene: TRBJ2-7; CDR3aa: CASSQVYGTGTSYEQYF; CDR3nt: TGCGCCAGCAGCCAAGTTTACGGGACAGGGACCTCCTACGAGCAGTACTTC
d_gene: .; v_gene: TRBV5-1; abundance: .; j_gene: TRBJ1-4; CDR3aa: CASSLGQANEKLFF; CDR3nt: TGCGCCAGCAGCCTGGGGCAGGCTAATGAAAAACTGTTTTTT
d_gene: .; v_gene: TRBV12-3/TRBV12-4; abundance: .; j_gene: TRBJ1-5; CDR3aa: CASSTTGKPQHF; CDR3nt: TGTGCCAGCAGTACAACAGGGAAGCCCCAGCATTTT
d_gene: .; v_gene: TRBV7-6; abundance: once; j_gene: TRBJ2-3; CDR3aa: CASSFRPISARGQVHTADTQYF; CDR3nt: TGTGCCAGCAGCTTCCGTCCCATCTCCGCGCGGGGGCAGGTTCACACAGCGGATACGCAGTATTTT
d_gene: .; v_gene: TRBV5-8; abundance: .; j_gene: TRBJ1-3; CDR3aa: CASSSAAFSGNTIYF; CDR3nt: TGTGCCAGCAGCTCGGCAGCGTTCTCTGGAAACACCATATATTTT
d_gene: .; v_gene: TRBV5-1; abundance: .; j_gene: TRBJ1-3; CDR3aa: CASSLATGAGNTIYF; CDR3nt: TGCGCCAGCAGCTTAGCGACAGGCGCTGGAAACACCATATATTTT
d_gene: TRBD2; v_gene: TRBV7-8; abundance: .; j_gene: TRBJ2-4; CDR3aa: CASSQVASGGIQYF; CDR3nt: TGTGCCAGCAGCCAGGTGGCTAGCGGGGGCATTCAGTACTTC
d_gene: TRBD1; v_gene: TRBV13; abundance: .; j_gene: TRBJ1-3; CDR3aa: CASSRDSVSFSGNTIYF; CDR3nt: TGTGCCAGCAGCCGGGACAGCGTTTCTTTCTCTGGAAACACCATATATTTT
d_gene: .; v_gene: TRBV7-9; abundance: .; j_gene: TRBJ1-4; CDR3aa: CASSPGWNEKLFF; CDR3nt: TGTGCCAGCAGTCCGGGATGGAATGAAAAACTGTTTTTT
d_gene: TRBD2; v_gene: TRBV4-3; abundance: .; j_gene: TRBJ2-3; CDR3aa: CASSQGPSGGADTQYF; CDR3nt: TGCGCCAGCAGCCAAGGGCCTAGCGGGGGGGCCGATACGCAGTATTTT
d_gene: .; v_gene: TRBV4-2; abundance: .; j_gene: TRBJ2-5; CDR3aa: CASSQAGGHQETQYF; CDR3nt: TGTGCCAGCAGCCAAGCGGGGGGCCACCAAGAGACCCAGTACTTC
d_gene: TRBD2; v_gene: TRBV28; abundance: .; j_gene: TRBJ2-7; CDR3aa: CASTPTSGGYEQYF; CDR3nt: TGTGCCAGCACCCCTACTAGCGGGGGTTACGAGCAGTACTTC
d_gene: .; v_gene: TRBV19; abundance: .; j_gene: TRBJ2-2; CDR3aa: CASSINRARAGELFF; CDR3nt: TGTGCCAGTAGTATAAACAGGGCCCGGGCCGGGGAGCTGTTTTTT
d_gene: .; v_gene: TRBV3-1/TRBV3-2; abundance: .; j_gene: TRBJ1-4; CDR3aa: CASSQRGLSTNEKLFF; CDR3nt: TGTGCCAGCAGCCAAAGGGGGTTGTCAACTAATGAAAAACTGTTTTTT